This T cell receptor beta chain was obtained from a study of cytomegalovirus exposure and HLA in healthy donors. To note about this clone: Its antigen is undetermined.

Germline V lookup: CDR1 SGHVS, CDR2 FQNEAQ. With 4 bases clipped from V and 6 bases from J, the junction kept 4 bases outside the gene matches. There are 14 residues in the CDR3. Use of 60 Vbeta and 13 Jbeta primers characterized the PCR. The repertoire was sequenced with immunoSEQ multiplex PCR; TCRdb's copy has only in-frame clones and lacks some. This table has over 85,000 clones, around 82% appearing once. Findings and caveats of the study: As was reported, the classifier diagnosed cytomegalovirus status with high specificity and sensitivity.

The chain has TRBV7-8 and TRBJ2-2; 8 bases map to TRBD1. Material for sequencing was PBMCs. This clonotype was obtained from a man aged 35 to 55 in good health and CMV-seronegative. The CDR3: CASSWTGISGELFF. The CDR3 DNA sequence: TGTGCCAGCAGCTGGACAGGGATATCCGGGGAGCTGTTTTTT.